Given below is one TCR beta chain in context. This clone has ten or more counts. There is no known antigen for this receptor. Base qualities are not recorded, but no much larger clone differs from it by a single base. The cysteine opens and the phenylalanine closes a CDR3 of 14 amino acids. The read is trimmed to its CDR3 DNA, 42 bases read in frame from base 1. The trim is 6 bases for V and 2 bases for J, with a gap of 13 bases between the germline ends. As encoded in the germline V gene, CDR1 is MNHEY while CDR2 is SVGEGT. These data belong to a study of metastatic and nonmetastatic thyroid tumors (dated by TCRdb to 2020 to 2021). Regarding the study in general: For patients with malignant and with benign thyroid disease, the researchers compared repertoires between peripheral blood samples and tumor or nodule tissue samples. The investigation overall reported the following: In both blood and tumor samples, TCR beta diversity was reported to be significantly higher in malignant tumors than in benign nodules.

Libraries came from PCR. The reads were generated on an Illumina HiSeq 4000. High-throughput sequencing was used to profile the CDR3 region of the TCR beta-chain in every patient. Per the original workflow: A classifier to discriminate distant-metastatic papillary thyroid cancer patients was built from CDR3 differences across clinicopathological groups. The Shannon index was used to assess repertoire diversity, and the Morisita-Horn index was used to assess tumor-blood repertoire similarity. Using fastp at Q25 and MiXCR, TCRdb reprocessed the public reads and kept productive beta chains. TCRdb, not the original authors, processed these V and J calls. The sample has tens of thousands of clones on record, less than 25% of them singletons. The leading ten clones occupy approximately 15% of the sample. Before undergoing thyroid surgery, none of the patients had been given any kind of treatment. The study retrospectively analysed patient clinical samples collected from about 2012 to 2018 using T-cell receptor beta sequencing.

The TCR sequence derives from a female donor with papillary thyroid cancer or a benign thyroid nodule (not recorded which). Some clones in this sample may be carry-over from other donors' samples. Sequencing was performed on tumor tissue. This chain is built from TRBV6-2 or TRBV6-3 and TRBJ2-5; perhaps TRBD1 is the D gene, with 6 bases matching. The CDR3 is CASSSGQLQETQYF. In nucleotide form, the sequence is TGTGCCAGCAGCTCCGGACAGTTACAAGAGACCCAGTACTTC.